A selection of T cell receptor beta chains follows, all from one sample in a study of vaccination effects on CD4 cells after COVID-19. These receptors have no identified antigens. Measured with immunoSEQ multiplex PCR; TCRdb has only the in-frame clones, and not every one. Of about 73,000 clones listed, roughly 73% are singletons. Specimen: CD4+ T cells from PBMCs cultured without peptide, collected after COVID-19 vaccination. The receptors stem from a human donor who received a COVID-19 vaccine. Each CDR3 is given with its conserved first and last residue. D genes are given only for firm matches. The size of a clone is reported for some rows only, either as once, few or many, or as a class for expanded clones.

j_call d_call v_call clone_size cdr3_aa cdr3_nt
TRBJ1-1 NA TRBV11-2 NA CASSPDGNTEAFF TGTGCCAGCAGCCCCGACGGGAACACTGAAGCTTTCTTT
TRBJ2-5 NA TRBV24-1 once CATRETGNETQYF TGTGCCACCAGAGAGACGGGGAACGAGACCCAGTACTTC
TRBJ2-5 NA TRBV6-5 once CASSGNQETQYF TGTGCCAGCTCAGGCAACCAAGAGACCCAGTACTTC
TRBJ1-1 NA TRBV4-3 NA CASSQEFAGGDAEAFF TGCGCCAGCAGCCAAGAATTCGCGGGGGGCGACGCTGAAGCTTTCTTT
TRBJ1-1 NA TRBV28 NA CASTEEMNTEAFF TGTGCCAGCACAGAGGAGATGAACACTGAAGCTTTCTTT
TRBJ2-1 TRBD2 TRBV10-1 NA CASSESTAGGLQKQFF TGCGCCAGCAGTGAGTCGACAGCGGGGGGCCTCCAGAAGCAGTTCTTC
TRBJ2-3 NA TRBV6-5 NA CASSRTVSTDTQYF TGTGCCAGCAGTAGGACAGTTAGCACAGATACGCAGTATTTT
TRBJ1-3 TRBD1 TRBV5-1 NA CASSFGDSYSGNTIYF TGCGCCAGCAGCTTTGGGGACAGTTACTCTGGAAACACCATATATTTT
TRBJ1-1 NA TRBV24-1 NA CATSDSDGF TGTGCCACCAGTGATTCTGATGGCTTT
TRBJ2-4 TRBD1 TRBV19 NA CATGQGGIAKNIQYF TGTGCCACCGGACAGGGGGGAATAGCCAAAAACATTCAGTACTTC
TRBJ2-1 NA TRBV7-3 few CASSPMGGGTNNEQFF TGTGCCAGCAGCCCCATGGGGGGTGGGACGAACAATGAGCAGTTCTTC
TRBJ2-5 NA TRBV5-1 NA CASSYRDQETQYF TGCGCCAGCAGCTACCGGGACCAAGAGACCCAGTACTTC
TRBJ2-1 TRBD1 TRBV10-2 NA CASREDRGAYNEQFF TGCGCCAGCAGGGAGGACAGGGGGGCCTACAATGAGCAGTTCTTC
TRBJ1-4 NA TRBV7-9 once CASSLVVGVNEKLFF TGTGCCAGCAGCTTGGTCGTGGGGGTTAATGAAAAACTGTTTTTT
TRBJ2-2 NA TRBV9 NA CASSERPNTGELFF TGTGCCAGCAGTGAAAGGCCGAACACCGGGGAGCTGTTTTTT
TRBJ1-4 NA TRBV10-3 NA CAISDTYQLFF TGTGCCATCAGTGATACCTACCAGCTGTTTTTT
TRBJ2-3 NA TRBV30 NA CAWSVGLSTDTQYF TGTGCCTGGAGTGTAGGGCTTAGCACAGATACGCAGTATTTT
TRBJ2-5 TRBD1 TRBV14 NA CASSQVRDRGIRGETQYF TGTGCCAGCAGCCAAGTAAGGGACAGGGGGATCCGAGGGGAGACCCAGTACTTC
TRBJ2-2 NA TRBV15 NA CATSRDKNTGELFF TGTGCCACCAGCAGGGACAAGAACACCGGGGAGCTGTTTTTT
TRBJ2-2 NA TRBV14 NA CASSQAGIANTGELFF TGTGCCAGCAGCCAAGCCGGAATCGCGAACACCGGGGAGCTGTTTTTT
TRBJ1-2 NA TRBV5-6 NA CASSLPSNYGYTF TGTGCCAGCAGCTTGCCCTCTAACTATGGCTACACCTTC
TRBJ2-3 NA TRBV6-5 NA CASSPPSSDTQYF TGTGCCAGCAGTCCCCCTAGCTCAGATACGCAGTATTTT
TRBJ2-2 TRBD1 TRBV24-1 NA CATSDPGQVAGELFF TGTGCCACCAGTGATCCGGGACAGGTGGCCGGGGAGCTGTTTTTT
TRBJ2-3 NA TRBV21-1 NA CASSNSCTDTQYF TGTGCCAGCAGCAATAGTTGCACAGATACGCAGTATTTT
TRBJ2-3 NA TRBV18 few CASSPLSRSFTDTQYF TGTGCCAGCTCACCACTTTCCAGGTCATTCACAGATACGCAGTATTTT
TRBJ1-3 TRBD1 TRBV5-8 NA CASSPGQAHLGNTIYF TGTGCCAGCAGCCCGGGACAGGCACACCTGGGAAACACCATATATTTT
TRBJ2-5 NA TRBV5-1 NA CASSLARLKETQYF TGCGCCAGCAGCTTGGCGAGATTGAAAGAGACCCAGTACTTC
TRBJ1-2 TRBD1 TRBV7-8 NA CASSLAGRQGIGYTF TGTGCCAGCAGCTTAGCCGGGAGACAGGGGATTGGCTACACCTTC
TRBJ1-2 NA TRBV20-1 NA CSARDGTRYTF TGCAGTGCTAGAGATGGGACCCGCTACACCTTC
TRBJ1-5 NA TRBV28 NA CASTRGTRLMTQHF TGTGCCAGCACCCGAGGGACAAGGTTGATGACCCAGCATTTT
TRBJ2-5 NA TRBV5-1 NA CASSLLQETQYF TGCGCCAGCAGCCTTCTCCAAGAGACCCAGTACTTC